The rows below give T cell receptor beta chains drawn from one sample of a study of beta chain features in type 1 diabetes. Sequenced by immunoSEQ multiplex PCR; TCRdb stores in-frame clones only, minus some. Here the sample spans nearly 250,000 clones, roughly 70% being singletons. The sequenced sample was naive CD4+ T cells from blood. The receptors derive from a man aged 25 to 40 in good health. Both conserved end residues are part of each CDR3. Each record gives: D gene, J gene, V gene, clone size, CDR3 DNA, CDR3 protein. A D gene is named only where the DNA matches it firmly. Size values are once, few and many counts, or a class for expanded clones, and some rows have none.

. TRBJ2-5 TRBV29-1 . TGCAGCGTTGGCGGTGGGGACTTACGAGGAGAGACCCAGTACTTC CSVGGGDLRGETQYF
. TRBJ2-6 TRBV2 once TGTGCCAGCAGTGTTGGGGCTTCTGGGGCCAACGTCCTGACTTTC CASSVGASGANVLTF
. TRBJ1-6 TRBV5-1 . TGCGCCAGCAGCTTGGACAGGGTCGGGGATTCACCCCTCCACTTT CASSLDRVGDSPLHF
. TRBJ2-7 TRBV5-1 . TGCGCCAGCAGCTTGGCTGGTAGGTCCGGAGAGTACTTC CASSLAGRSGEYF
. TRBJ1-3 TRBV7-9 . TGTGCCAGCAGCTTAAATCGCTCTGGAAACACCATATATTTT CASSLNRSGNTIYF
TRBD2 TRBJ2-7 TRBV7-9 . TGTGCCAGCAGCACCTGGGGCCAGGGAGGGACCTACGAGCAGTACTTC CASSTWGQGGTYEQYF
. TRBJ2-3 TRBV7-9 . TGTGCCAGCACCCCTGGGCTGCTTGCAGATACGCAGTATTTT CASTPGLLADTQYF
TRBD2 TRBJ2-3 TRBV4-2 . TGTGCCAGCAGCCTCCTTCGAAGCGGGGCCACAGATACGCAGTATTTT CASSLLRSGATDTQYF
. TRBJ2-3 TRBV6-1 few TGTGCCAGCAGTGTAGGCCCCCAAGGCCTTAGCACAGATACGCAGTATTTT CASSVGPQGLSTDTQYF
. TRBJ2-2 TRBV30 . TGTGCCTATCAGGCCCGAGTGGGAAGGCGCACCGGGGAGCTGTTTTTT CAYQARVGRRTGELFF
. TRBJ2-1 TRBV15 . TGTGCCACCAGCCCATGGAGCGGGCGGTACAATGAGCAGTTCTTC CATSPWSGRYNEQFF
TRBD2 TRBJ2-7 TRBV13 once TGTGCCAGCACTACACGAGGACTAGCCTACGAGCAGTACTTC CASTTRGLAYEQYF
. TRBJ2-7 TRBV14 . TGTGCCAGCGCACAAAGTAGAGGGGAAGGGCAGTACTTC CASAQSRGEGQYF
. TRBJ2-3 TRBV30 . TGTGCCTGGAGGGAACTGTCAGATACGCAGTATTTT CAWRELSDTQYF
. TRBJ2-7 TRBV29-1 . TGCAGCGTCGCCCCGGGACTGAGGGAGCAGTACTTC CSVAPGLREQYF
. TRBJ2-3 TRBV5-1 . TGCGCCAGCAGCCCCGGCCAGAGCACAGATACGCAGTATTTT CASSPGQSTDTQYF
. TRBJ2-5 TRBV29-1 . TGCAGCGTAGCCTTAACCTATTGGACGGATGGGGAGACCCAGTACTTC CSVALTYWTDGETQYF
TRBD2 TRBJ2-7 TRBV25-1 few TGTGCCAGCAGTGAGTATGAGGGACTAGCGGGATCCTACGAGCAGTACTTC CASSEYEGLAGSYEQYF
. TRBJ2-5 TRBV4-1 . TGCGCCAGCAGCCAAGCAGTCCAAGAGACCCAGTACTTC CASSQAVQETQYF
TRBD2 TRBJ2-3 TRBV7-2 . TGTGCCAGCAGCCTCGGGACTAGCGCAGATACGCAGTATTTT CASSLGTSADTQYF
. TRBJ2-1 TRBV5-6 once TGTGCCAGCAGCTTGGAACAGTCGTACTTCTACAATGAGCAGTTCTTC CASSLEQSYFYNEQFF
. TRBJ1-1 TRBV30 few TGTGCCTGGAGTGTAGTAGGAGACACTGAAGCTTTCTTT CAWSVVGDTEAFF
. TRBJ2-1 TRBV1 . TGCACCAGCAGCTTAGACAGGTACAATGAGCAGTTCTTC CTSSLDRYNEQFF
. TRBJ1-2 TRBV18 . TGTGCCAGCTCACCACCGAATCGCAGGGTCGGTGGCTACACCTTC CASSPPNRRVGGYTF
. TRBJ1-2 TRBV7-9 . TGTGCCAGCAGCTTAAAAGCGGCTCTGGCGTATGGCTACACCTTC CASSLKAALAYGYTF
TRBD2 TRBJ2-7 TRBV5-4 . TGTGCCAGCAGCTTGTTGCCTGGCGGGAGGGCCAACGAGCAGTACTTC CASSLLPGGRANEQYF
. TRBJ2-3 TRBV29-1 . TGCAGCGGGTACACCCTCACAGATACGCAGTATTTT CSGYTLTDTQYF
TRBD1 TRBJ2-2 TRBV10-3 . TGTGCCATCAGTGAAGGACAGGACAACACCGGGGAGCTGTTTTTT CAISEGQDNTGELFF
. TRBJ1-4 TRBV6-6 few TGTGCCAGCAGTCCCGGGGGAGAAAAACTGTTTTTT CASSPGGEKLFF
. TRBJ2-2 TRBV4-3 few TGCGCCAGCAGCCAAGAGCATGTGATCGGGGAGCTGTTTTTT CASSQEHVIGELFF
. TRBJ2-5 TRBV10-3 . TGTGCCATCAGCAATCCAGGGATCCAAGAGACCCAGTACTTC CAISNPGIQETQYF
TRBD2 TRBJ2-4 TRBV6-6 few TGTGCCAGCAGAGGGGGACTAGACAAAAACATTCAGTACTTC CASRGGLDKNIQYF
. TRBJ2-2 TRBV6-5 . TGTGCCAGCAGTTACTCTTTACTAGGCCGGGAGCTGTTTTTT CASSYSLLGRELFF
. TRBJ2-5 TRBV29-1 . TGCAGCGTCCTGGACGGGGGAGAGACCCAGTACTTC CSVLDGGETQYF
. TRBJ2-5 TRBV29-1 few TGCAGCCACCAAGGGGCGGCCCCCCGAGAGACCCAGTACTTC CSHQGAAPRETQYF
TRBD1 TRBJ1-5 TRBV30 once TGTGCCTGGAGTGTGGTAAAGGGGGCGGCCCAGCATTTT CAWSVVKGAAQHF
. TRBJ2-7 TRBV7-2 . TGTGCCAGCAGCTCAGTCCGGGACGCCACCTACGAGCAGTACTTC CASSSVRDATYEQYF
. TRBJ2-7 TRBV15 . TGTGCCACCAGCAGGGCTGACTACGAGCAGTACTTC CATSRADYEQYF
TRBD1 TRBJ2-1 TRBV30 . TGTGCCTGGAGGCCGACCCACAGGGGCGGAGATAACAATGAGCAGTTCTTC CAWRPTHRGGDNNEQFF
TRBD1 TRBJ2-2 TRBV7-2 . TGTGCCAGCAGCTTTAGACAGGGCCTCACCGGGGAGCTGTTTTTT CASSFRQGLTGELFF
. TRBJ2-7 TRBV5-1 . TGCGCCAGCAGCTGGAATGAATACTCCTACGAGCAGTACTTC CASSWNEYSYEQYF
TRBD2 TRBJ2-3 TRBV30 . TGTGCCTGGTCTATAGCGGGGGTAACCCTAACAGATACGCAGTATTTT CAWSIAGVTLTDTQYF
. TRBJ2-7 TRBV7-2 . TGTGCCAGCAGCCTGCCAGGCAGGGGGGAGTACGAGCAGTACTTC CASSLPGRGEYEQYF
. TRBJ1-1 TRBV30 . TGTGCCTGGAGTGACCAATTAAACACTGAAGCTTTCTTT CAWSDQLNTEAFF
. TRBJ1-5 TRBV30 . TGTGCCTGGAGTGTAGGCAATAGCAATCAGCCCCAGCATTTT CAWSVGNSNQPQHF
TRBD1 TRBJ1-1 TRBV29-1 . TGCAGCGTTAAGCGGGACAGGAACACTGAAGCTTTCTTT CSVKRDRNTEAFF
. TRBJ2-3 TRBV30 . TGTGCCGGGGCCACAGATACGCAGTATTTT CAGATDTQYF
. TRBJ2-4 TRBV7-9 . TGTGCCAGCAGCTCCCGGGGGACGGATAAAAACATTCAGTACTTC CASSSRGTDKNIQYF
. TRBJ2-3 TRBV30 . TGTGCCTGGACAAGAGGAGGGGGGCAGTATTTT CAWTRGGGQYF
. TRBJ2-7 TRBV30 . TGTGCCTGGAGTGTACGTAGGCCCCCCTACTACGAGCAGTACTTC CAWSVRRPPYYEQYF
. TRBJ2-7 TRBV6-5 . TGTGCCAGCAGTTTCCGGGACGGTGCCTACGAGCAGTACTTC CASSFRDGAYEQYF
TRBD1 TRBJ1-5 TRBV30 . TGTGCCTGGAGTCATGGGACAGGGAAAGGAAAACCCCAGCATTTT CAWSHGTGKGKPQHF
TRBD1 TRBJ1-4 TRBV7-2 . TGTGCCAGCAGCGAACGGGACAGGGGTTTTGAAAAACTGTTTTTT CASSERDRGFEKLFF
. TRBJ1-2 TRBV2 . TGTGCCAGCAGTGCACTAGCTAACTATGGCTACACCTTC CASSALANYGYTF
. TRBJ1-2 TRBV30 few TGTGCCTGGAGTGTATCACCAACTAACTATGGCTACACCTTC CAWSVSPTNYGYTF